A single sample is the source of the 24 T cell receptor beta chains below, sequenced in a study of blood T cell repertoires in COVID-19. Using immunoSEQ multiplex PCR, the repertoire was profiled, and TCRdb retains in-frame clones only, with some absent. The sample holds 220,000 or so clones, around 80% seen once. The sample consisted of peripheral blood. Receptor source: a woman aged 70-85 years with acute or convalescent COVID-19.

The V and J genes are TRBV5-1 and TRBJ2-6, with D tentatively TRBD1 (6 bases). Germline values: CDR1 SGHRS, CDR2 YFSETQ. V lost 7 bases and J lost 3, with 14 bases in between. The CDR3 is 15 residues long. The CDR3 nucleotides are TGCGCCAGCGGAGAACAGGGACGTGGGGCCAACGTCCTGACTTTC. This gives the protein CASGEQGRGANVLTF.

This clone was detected many times. J is TRBJ1-6 and V is TRBV7-6; 9 nucleotides line up with TRBD1. Trimming at V came to 1 base and at J to 10 bases, leaving 5 bases not matched to a gene. The CDR3 loop spans 15 amino acids. Germline CDR1 and CDR2: SGHVS and FNYEAQ. The CDR3: CASSLGDRAGSPLHF. The CDR3 nucleotides read TGTGCCAGCAGCTTAGGGGACAGGGCGGGATCACCCCTCCACTTT.

This chain uses TRBV6-4 with TRBJ1-1; D remains ambiguous. Germline V gene data show CDR1 as MRHNA and CDR2 as SNTAGT. The CDR3 has 15 residues. V was pared by 0 bases and J by 4 bases, with 12 bases between. CDR3 residues: CASSDSPGVTTEAFF. The CDR3 nucleotides read TGTGCCAGCAGTGACTCTCCCGGGGTGACCACTGAAGCTTTCTTT.

This chain joins TRBV11-3 and TRBJ2-2, with 11 bases matching TRBD2. CDR1 is SGHNT, CDR2 YENEEA, per germline. With 5 bases clipped from V and 7 bases from J, the junction kept 12 bases outside the gene matches. This CDR3 is built from 17 residues. The CDR3 sequence is CASSPGLAGYGIGELFF. The CDR3 DNA is TGTGCCAGCAGCCCAGGACTAGCGGGTTATGGAATCGGGGAGCTGTTTTTT.

The chain links TRBV3-1 (or the pseudogene TRBV3-2) to TRBJ1-1; 10 bases are shared with TRBD1. Germline CDR1 reads LGHDT; CDR2 reads YNNKEL (reference sequence). This CDR3 spans 14 amino acids. The V and J ends lost 3 bases and 4 bases, in that order; junction bases with no gene match: 2. CDR3 sequence reads: CASSQWTGGTEAFF. CDR3 nucleotide sequence: TGTGCCAGCAGCCAGTGGACAGGGGGCACTGAAGCTTTCTTT.

The genes are TRBV18 and TRBJ1-1, with D uncertain. V lost 3 bases to trimming and J lost 0 bases, with 11 bases between them. Germline CDR1 KGHSH, CDR2 LQKENI. The CDR3 covers 15 residues. CDR3 nucleotide sequence: TGTGCCAGCTCACCGTCTCGAGACATGAACACTGAAGCTTTCTTT. Translated: CASSPSRDMNTEAFF.

V is TRBV5-5 and J is TRBJ1-4; D gene uncertain. V dropped 0 bases and J dropped 8 bases, with 11 bases sitting between them. CDR1 is SGHKS, CDR2 YYEKEE, per germline (reference sequence). The CDR3 is 14 amino acids. The CDR3 DNA is TGTGCCAGCAGCTTGGGAGGGATAGGGGAAAAACTGTTTTTT. Protein product: CASSLGGIGEKLFF.

This clone showed up just a few times. V usage is TRBV5-1 and J usage is TRBJ1-4; D is unresolved. With 0 bases removed from V and 3 bases from J, the gap between germline ends came to 9 bases. Germline values: CDR1 SGHRS, CDR2 YFSETQ. There are 15 residues in the CDR3. This CDR3 reads CASSLDGSANEKLFF. CDR3 in DNA: TGCGCCAGCAGCTTGGACGGGTCGGCTAATGAAAAACTGTTTTTT.

This rearrangement joins TRBV28 to TRBJ2-1, with D possibly TRBD2 on 6 matching bases. The germline V gene has CDR1 MDHEN and CDR2 SYDVKM. V gave up 6 bases and J gave up 0 bases, with 15 bases separating them. CDR3 length equals 16 residues. The CDR3 coding sequence is TGTGCCAGCAGGCCTACGGACGGGAGCTCCTACAATGAGCAGTTCTTC. Protein product: CASRPTDGSSYNEQFF.

In its sample, this clone was seen once. The chain couples TRBV3-1 (or the pseudogene TRBV3-2) to TRBJ1-4; D not certain. V lost 0 bases, J lost 3 bases, and 8 bases lay in between. Germline lookup yields CDR1 LGHDT and CDR2 YNNKEL (reference sequence). The CDR3 covers 15 residues. The CDR3 region has the DNA TGTGCCAGCAGCCAAGACGCGGGGTCTAATGAAAAACTGTTTTTT. Its translation is CASSQDAGSNEKLFF.

This clone turned up a few times. This chain uses TRBV6-4 with TRBJ1-3, with 8 nucleotides matching TRBD1. This CDR3 spans 14 amino acids. CDR1 is MRHNA, CDR2 SNTAGT, per germline. V trimming: 5 bases; J trimming: 2 bases; junction bases outside the gene matches: 2. The CDR3 DNA reads as TGTGCCAGCAGTCCCAGGGGGCCTGGAAACACCATATATTTT. This sequence encodes CASSPRGPGNTIYF.

The V gene is TRBV6-2 or TRBV6-3, the J gene TRBJ2-6; TRBD1 agrees at 8 bases. V lost 6 bases to trimming and J lost 5 bases; unmatched junction nucleotides: 6. The CDR3 runs 15 residues. Germline CDR1 is MNHEY and CDR2 is SVGEGT. CDR3: CASSRGQGRANVLTF. CDR3 sequence (DNA): TGTGCCAGCAGCCGAGGACAGGGTAGGGCCAACGTCCTGACTTTC.

This clone was found once. This chain links TRBV5-1 with TRBJ2-7; 10 bases map to TRBD2. The germline V gene has CDR1 SGHRS and CDR2 YFSETQ. After removal of 5 bases from V and 6 bases from J, the junction contained 8 bases not matched to a gene. This CDR3 contains 14 residues. The CDR3 DNA sequence: TGCGCCAGCAGTTTAGCGGGAGGCCCTCGCGAGCAGTACTTC. Protein: CASSLAGGPREQYF.

The chain employs TRBV5-4 and TRBJ1-2; no firm D call. The CDR3 totals 13 residues. Per germline, CDR1 SGHNT and CDR2 YYREEE (reference sequence). V was clipped by 3 bases and J by 4 bases, with 10 bases between them. The CDR3, as DNA: TGTGCCAGCAGCTACTCGGTTGGCTATGGCTACACCTTC. Translation: CASSYSVGYGYTF.

The chain joins TRBV19 to TRBJ2-7; 7 nucleotides agree with TRBD2. V was pared by 1 base and J by 1 base, with 7 bases of the junction left unmatched. The CDR3 spans 16 residues. The germline V gene encodes CDR1 LNHDA and CDR2 SQIVND (reference sequence). The CDR3 reads CASSIVRGDGSYEQYF. The CDR3 DNA sequence: TGTGCCAGTAGTATAGTCCGGGGGGACGGATCCTACGAGCAGTACTTC.

The gene calls are TRBV5-1 and TRBJ1-5, with 8 nucleotides matching TRBD1. V gave up 4 bases and J gave up 6 bases; unmatched junction bases: 9. This CDR3 region has 15 residues. Per germline, CDR1 SGHRS and CDR2 YFSETQ. The CDR3 nucleotides are TGCGCCAGCAGCGCGACAGGGGAATTCGGTCAGCCCCAGCATTTT. Its translation is CASSATGEFGQPQHF.

V gene TRBV20-1 combines with J gene TRBJ1-1; no reliable D call. The CDR3 has 13 residues. Germline CDR1 and CDR2: DFQATT and SNEGSKA (reference sequence). The ends were cut back, 3 bases at V and 8 bases at J, with 16 bases in the middle. The CDR3 DNA sequence: TGCAGTGCTAGTCGCAGGCTGGCGGGAGAAGCTTTCTTT. Its translation is CSASRRLAGEAFF.

The chain combines TRBV3-1 (or the pseudogene TRBV3-2) with TRBJ2-1, with unresolved D. V was trimmed by 4 bases and J by 1 base, leaving 11 bases between them. The CDR3 runs to 15 residues. The germline gives CDR1 LGHDT, CDR2 YNNKEL (reference sequence). The CDR3 region has the DNA TGTGCCAGCAGCCCGGTTGTCGGGTCCTACAATGAGCAGTTCTTC. Translated: CASSPVVGSYNEQFF.

The chain links TRBV27 to TRBJ2-7, with a possible D match to TRBD1 (6 bases). CDR1 is MNHEY and CDR2 is SMNVEV in the germline V gene (reference sequence). V shed 0 bases and J shed 11 bases, with 17 bases lying between them. The CDR3 is 14 residues long. The CDR3 region has the DNA TGTGCCAGCAGTTTATCGACAGGACTTCGACGCGAGTACTTC. Translating it yields CASSLSTGLRREYF.

The V call is TRBV3-1 (or the pseudogene TRBV3-2), the J call TRBJ2-2; 8 positions agree with TRBD2. Germline-derived CDR1 and CDR2 are LGHDT and YNNKEL (reference sequence). The CDR3 spans 15 residues. V lost 3 bases, J lost 0 bases, and 0 bases stayed unmatched. This CDR3 reads CASSHGRANTGELFF. In DNA, the CDR3 is TGTGCCAGCAGCCACGGGAGGGCGAACACCGGGGAGCTGTTTTTT.

The CDR3 spells CASSGSPTSGSYEQYF. The DNA of the CDR3 is TGTGCCAGCAGTGGATCACCGACTAGCGGGAGTTACGAGCAGTACTTC. V is TRBV2 and J is TRBJ2-7; 12 bases line up with TRBD2. There are 16 residues in the CDR3. V lost 4 bases and J lost 4; bases outside the gene matches: 8. Germline lookup yields CDR1 SNHLY and CDR2 FYNNEI.

The chain combines TRBV10-3 with TRBJ2-1; weak D call: TRBD2 (6 bases). Germline CDR1 is ENHRY and CDR2 is SYGVKD. The CDR3 spans 13 residues. Trimming removed 8 bases at V and 6 bases at J, with 14 bases between. CDR3 residues: CAICGELRNEQFF. Here the CDR3 DNA reads TGTGCCATCTGCGGGGAGCTACGCAATGAGCAGTTCTTC.

V usage is TRBV29-1 and J usage is TRBJ2-3; 7 nucleotides align to TRBD2. Looked up from germline, CDR1 is SQVTM and CDR2 is ANQGSEA. The CDR3 sequence is 14 residues long. Trimming at V came to 1 base and at J to 3 bases, leaving 4 bases not matched to a gene. The CDR3 sequence: CSVEGRELTDTQYF. The CDR3 nucleotides are TGCAGCGTTGAAGGGCGGGAGCTGACAGATACGCAGTATTTT.

The J gene is TRBJ2-2, the V gene TRBV18, with D possibly being TRBD2 (5 bases). V gave up 2 bases and J gave up 1 base, with 8 bases separating them. This CDR3 is 15 amino acids long. Germline values: CDR1 KGHSH, CDR2 LQKENI. The CDR3 reads CASSPFSVNTGELFF. CDR3 nucleotide sequence: TGTGCCAGCTCACCATTTAGCGTGAACACCGGGGAGCTGTTTTTT.